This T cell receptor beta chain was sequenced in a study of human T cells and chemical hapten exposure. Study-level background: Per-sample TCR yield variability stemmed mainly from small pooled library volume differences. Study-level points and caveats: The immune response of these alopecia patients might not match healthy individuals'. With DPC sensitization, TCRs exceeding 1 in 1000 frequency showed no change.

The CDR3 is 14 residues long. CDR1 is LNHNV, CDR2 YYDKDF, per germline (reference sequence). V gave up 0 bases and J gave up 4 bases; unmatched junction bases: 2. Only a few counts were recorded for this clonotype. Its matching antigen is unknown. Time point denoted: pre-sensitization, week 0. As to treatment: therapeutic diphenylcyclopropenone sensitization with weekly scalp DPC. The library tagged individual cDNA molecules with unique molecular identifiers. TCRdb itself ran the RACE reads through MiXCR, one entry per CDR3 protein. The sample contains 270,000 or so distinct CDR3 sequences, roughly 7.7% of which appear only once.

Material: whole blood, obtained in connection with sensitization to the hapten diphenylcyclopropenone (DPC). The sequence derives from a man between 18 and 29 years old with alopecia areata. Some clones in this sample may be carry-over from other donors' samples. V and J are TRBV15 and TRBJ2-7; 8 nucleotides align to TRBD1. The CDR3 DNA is TGTGCCACCAGCAGAGACAGGGGGCTGTACGAGCAGTACTTC. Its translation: CATSRDRGLYEQYF.